These 14 T cell receptor beta chains came from one sample sequenced in a study of T cell responses to AZD1222 COVID-19 vaccine. Profiled with immunoSEQ multiplex PCR; TCRdb holds only in-frame clones, not every one. This sample has fewer than 200,000 clones, with 87% found just once. Specimen: peripheral blood, collected 28 days after the second AZD1222 dose. These TCRs come from an adult who received the AZD1222 COVID-19 vaccine.

In its sample, this clone was seen a few times. The J gene is TRBJ1-6, the V gene TRBV2, with a weak D call TRBD1 (6 bases). The CDR3 runs to 14 residues. The V gene's germline CDR1 is SNHLY and CDR2 FYNNEI. Trimming took off 3 bases at V and 6 bases at J, with 9 bases between the two ends. The CDR3 loop reads CASSESRGNSPLHF. DNA of the CDR3: TGTGCCAGCAGTGAGAGCAGGGGTAATTCACCCCTCCACTTT.

The rearrangement joins TRBV4-1 to TRBJ2-3; TRBD1 matches at 9 bases. J lost 3 bases, V lost 4 bases, and 2 bases had no gene match. This CDR3 has 14 residues. The germline V gene encodes CDR1 MGHRA and CDR2 YSYEKL. CDR3 region: CASSRDRVTDTQYF. CDR3 bases: TGCGCCAGCAGCCGGGACAGGGTTACAGATACGCAGTATTTT.

This sequence joins TRBV9 and TRBJ2-5; D is ambiguous. Deletions cut 0 bases from V and 3 bases from J, with 3 bases between. This CDR3 comprises 12 residues. Germline V gene lookup returns CDR1 SGDLS and CDR2 YYNGEE. The CDR3, as DNA: TGTGCCAGCAGCGTAGTAGAAGAGACCCAGTACTTC. Translated, it gives CASSVVEETQYF. Drawing the rest from reference TRBV9 and TRBJ2-5, the complete variable domain is DSGVTQTPKHLITATGQRVTLRCSPRSGDLSVYWYQQSLDQGLQFLIQYYNGEERAKGNILERFSAQQFPDLHSELNLSSLELGDSALYFCASSVVEETQYFGPGTRLLVL.

Here the CDR3 DNA reads TGTGCCAGTAGTCCCCTGGGGGACACCCGCTCCTATAATTCACCCCTCCACTTT. As protein: CASSPLGDTRSYNSPLHF. The chain carries TRBV19 and TRBJ1-6; possible D gene TRBD1, 6 bases. Trimming removed 5 bases from V and 0 bases from J, with 17 bases in between. This CDR3 spans 18 amino acids. The germline gives CDR1 LNHDA, CDR2 SQIVND (reference sequence).

The V call is TRBV21-1, the J call TRBJ1-2; the DNA was not used to check the table's D call, TRBD1. TRBV21-1 is a documented pseudogene. The CDR3 has 14 amino acids. The DNA of the CDR3 is TGTGCCAGCAGCAAAGGTGTCAGGTGGGATGGCTACACCTTC. It specifies CASSKGVRWDGYTF.

V is TRBV5-1 and J is TRBJ2-3, with TRBD2 matching over 7 bases. From germline, CDR1 is SGHRS and CDR2 YFSETQ. There are 15 residues in the CDR3. V shed 9 bases and J 6 bases; nucleotides not matched to a gene: 16. CDR3 nucleotide sequence: TGCGCCACCCAAGTAGGGACTACTCATGTGGATACGCAGTATTTT. It yields the protein CATQVGTTHVDTQYF.

The V and J genes are TRBV4-2 and TRBJ2-7, with 11 bases that match TRBD2. CDR3 length: 15 residues. Losses at the gene ends were 3 bases for V and 2 bases for J; bases not matched to a gene: 3. CDR1 is LGHNA and CDR2 is YNFKEQ in the germline V gene. CDR3 sequence reads: CASSHGTSGTYEQYF. The CDR3, as DNA: TGTGCCAGCAGCCACGGGACTAGCGGCACCTACGAGCAGTACTTC.

This rearrangement joins TRBV10-3 to TRBJ1-2; a possible D gene is TRBD1 (5 bases). V was pared by 6 bases and J by 6 bases, with 14 bases between. Germline CDR1 ENHRY, CDR2 SYGVKD. The CDR3 extends over 13 amino acids. CDR3 DNA sequence: TGTGCCATCAGGGGCCAGGGCGAGGATGGCTACACCTTC. As protein: CAIRGQGEDGYTF.

The gene calls are TRBV7-9 and TRBJ2-3, with 9 bases aligning to TRBD2. The CDR3 is 16 amino acids. The trim removed 4 bases at V and 2 bases at J, leaving 7 bases unmatched. CDR1 and CDR2 from the germline V gene are SEHNR and FQNEAQ (reference sequence). CDR3 residues: CASSSPAGGLTDTQYF. The CDR3 coding sequence is TGTGCCAGCAGCTCCCCAGCGGGGGGCCTCACAGATACGCAGTATTTT.

This clone has more than one count but fewer than ten. This rearrangement joins TRBV7-2 to TRBJ2-2; D is undetermined. V was trimmed by 2 bases and J by 1 base, leaving 8 bases between them. Looked up from germline, CDR1 is SGHTA and CDR2 is FQGNSA. CDR3 length: 15 amino acids. The CDR3 sequence: CASSLRTENTGELFF. The CDR3 DNA follows: TGTGCCAGCAGCTTAAGGACGGAGAACACCGGGGAGCTGTTTTTT.

The V call is TRBV19, the J call TRBJ1-6; D unresolved. Germline V gene lookup returns CDR1 LNHDA and CDR2 SQIVND (reference sequence). This CDR3 has 13 amino acids. The V end was cut by 7 bases, the J end by 10 bases, with 14 bases between. CDR3 coding DNA: TGTGCCAGTAACGACCGCTCCTGGTCACCCCTCCACTTT. The encoded protein is CASNDRSWSPLHF.

The chain has TRBV7-2 and TRBJ2-2; D possibly corresponds to TRBD2 (6 bases). The germline V and J ends were trimmed by 5 bases and 4 bases, with 14 bases remaining between them. CDR3 size: 15 residues. Germline V lookup: CDR1 SGHTA, CDR2 FQGNSA. For the CDR3, the DNA is TGTGCCAGCAGCCCGCGACTAGGTGGCACCGGGGAGCTGTTTTTT. This sequence encodes CASSPRLGGTGELFF. The variable domain in full, with the rest retrieved from reference TRBV7-2 and TRBJ2-2, is GAGVSQSPSNKVTEKGKDVELRCDPISGHTALYWYRQSLGQGLEFLIYFQGNSAPDKSGLPSDRFSAERTGGSVSTLTIQRTQQEDSAVYLCASSPRLGGTGELFFGEGSRLTVL.

This chain links TRBV4-1 with TRBJ2-1; 8 nucleotides match TRBD1. The V gene end was trimmed by 3 bases and the J gene end by 6 bases; junction bases not matched to a gene: 4. In germline, CDR1 is MGHRA, CDR2 YSYEKL. The CDR3 spans 14 residues. The DNA for the CDR3 is TGCGCCAGCAGCCAGGGGACAGGCCGCAATGAGCAGTTCTTC. This sequence encodes CASSQGTGRNEQFF.

The chain employs TRBV5-4 and TRBJ1-1; D possibly corresponds to TRBD1 (5 bases). This CDR3 has 13 amino acids. Germline assignment: CDR1 SGHNT and CDR2 YYREEE (reference sequence). V was pared by 10 bases and J by 0 bases, with 13 bases between. Here the CDR3 reads CAGQGRVNTEAFF. The CDR3 DNA is TGTGCCGGACAAGGACGGGTGAACACTGAAGCTTTCTTT.